This T cell receptor (beta chain) was profiled in a study of blood T cell repertoires in COVID-19. Overall study: There were acute and convalescent COVID-19 samples, and they came from the United States, Italy and Spain.

Per the authors' pipeline: Estimates of nucleated cell counts were drawn from the amplification of reference gene primers. Assay: immunoSEQ multiplex PCR; the TCRdb copy retains only in-frame clones and omits some. That table furnishes V, J and clone size, whereas the DNA furnished D and trimming. Altogether a few hundred thousand clones are present, roughly 90% being singletons, with the ten largest covering 0.8% to 0.9%. The source of this sequence is a woman aged 40 to 49 who had been exposed to COVID-19. Sequenced input: PBMCs or T cells enriched from blood (not recorded which).

This chain's CDR3 is CAWSVRGGNGELFF. The DNA of the CDR3 is TGTGCCTGGAGTGTACGAGGGGGCAACGGGGAGCTGTTTTTT. The chain couples TRBV30 to TRBJ2-2; TRBD1 agrees at 7 bases. Germline V lookup: CDR1 GTSNPN, CDR2 SVGIG (reference sequence). This CDR3 has 14 residues. Trimming removed 0 bases from V and 7 bases from J; junction bases left unmatched: 5. Using reference TRBV30 and TRBJ2-2 for the parts outside the CDR3, the full variable domain is SQTIHQWPATLVQPVGSPLSLECTVEGTSNPNLYWYRQAAGRGLQLLFYSVGIGQISSEVPQNLSASRPQDRQFILSSKKLLLSDSGFYLCAWSVRGGNGELFFGEGSRLTVL.